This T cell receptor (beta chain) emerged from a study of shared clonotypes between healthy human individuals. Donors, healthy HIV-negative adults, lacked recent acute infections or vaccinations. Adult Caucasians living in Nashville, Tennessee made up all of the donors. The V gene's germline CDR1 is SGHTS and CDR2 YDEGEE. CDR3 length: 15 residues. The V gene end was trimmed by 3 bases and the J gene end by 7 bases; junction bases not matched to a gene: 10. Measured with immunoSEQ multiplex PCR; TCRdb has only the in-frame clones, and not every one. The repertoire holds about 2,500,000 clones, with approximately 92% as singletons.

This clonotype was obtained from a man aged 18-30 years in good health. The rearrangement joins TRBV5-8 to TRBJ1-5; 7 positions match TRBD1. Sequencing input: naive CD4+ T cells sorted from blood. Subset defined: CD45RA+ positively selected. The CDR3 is CASSWLDRESQPQHF. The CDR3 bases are TGTGCCAGCAGCTGGCTAGACAGGGAATCCCAGCCCCAGCATTTT.